This paragraph covers one T cell receptor (beta chain) sequence. The trim removed 1 base at V and 5 bases at J, leaving 9 bases unmatched. The CDR3 totals 16 residues. The germline V gene encodes CDR1 LGHNA and CDR2 YSLEER. Study processing details: Amplification of reference gene primers was used by the study to estimate nucleated cell counts. Profiling relied on immunoSEQ multiplex PCR, and the TCRdb table lists in-frame clones only, not all of them. The D gene and trimming were derived from the DNA, and the V and J assignments and clone size from that table. The sample lists around 230,000 clones; 88% were seen once. The data belong to a study of blood T cell repertoires in COVID-19. Overall study context: T cells, B-cell-depleted T cells, or PBMCs provided the cDNA or gDNA that served as material.

Cohorts were determined from participant-reported clinical history. In Cohort 3, a recovered donor had either two negative PCRs, clearance, or symptom resolution. The J gene is TRBJ2-7, the V gene TRBV4-3; 9 bases align to TRBD1. The source of this sequence is a woman between 25 and 40 years old who had recovered from COVID-19. The specimen sequenced was PBMCs or T cells enriched from blood (not recorded which). The CDR3 DNA follows: TGCGCCAGCAGCCAAGTTAGGACAGGGGATGGAAACGAGCAGTACTTC. Translation gives CASSQVRTGDGNEQYF.